The source of this TCR beta chain is a study of T cells in Graves' hyperthyroidism and ophthalmopathy. The table lists this clonotype with many counts. V lost 6 bases, J lost 0 bases, and 15 bases lay in between. The CDR3 runs to 16 residues. What was amplified from RNA transcripts were TCR beta CDR3 regions. The HTBI primer set drove a first-round RT-PCR of the TCR CDR3. TCRdb re-derived calls from the multiplex PCR reads in MiXCR, one entry per CDR3 protein. The data contain over 300,000 distinct CDR3 sequences, 14% of them singletons. This receptor was obtained from an older woman with Graves' hyperthyroidism. This rearrangement joins TRBV12-3 or TRBV12-4 to TRBJ2-1; tentatively, D is TRBD2 (6 bases). Sequenced input: blood. The CDR3: CASRLTGTGSYNEQFF. CDR3 DNA: TGTGCCAGCAGACTTACCGGGACTGGCTCCTACAATGAGCAGTTCTTC.